The subject of this entry is one TCR beta chain. The ends lost 5 bases at V and 3 bases at J; junction bases unmatched: 20. The CDR3 totals 18 residues. The germline gives CDR1 SGHNT, CDR2 YYREEE (reference sequence). The sample originates from a study of CD8 T cells in Susac syndrome. The RNA, 0.5 to 1 ug, was put through reverse transcription using random hexamers. The method of amplification for TCR beta CDR3 was immunoSEQ multiplex PCR, covering 54 Vbeta and 13 Jbeta. One entry per CDR3 protein, called by TCRdb with MiXCR from the immunoSEQ multiplex PCR reads. The table lists 400,000 or so distinct CDR3 sequences, 85% to 90% of them singletons.

V is TRBV5-4 and J is TRBJ2-7; 7 bases are a match to TRBD1. The sequence was collected from a human donor with multiple sclerosis. Sequenced: CD8+ T cells from PBMCs. The CDR3 protein is CASSPGPTGTDMYYEQYF. In nucleotides, the CDR3 is TGTGCCAGCAGTCCAGGGCCTACCGGGACAGACATGTACTACGAGCAGTACTTC.